A single sample is the source of the 9 T cell receptor beta chains below, sequenced in a study of blood T cell repertoires in COVID-19. Sequenced by immunoSEQ multiplex PCR; TCRdb stores in-frame clones only, minus some. This sample carries about 97,000 clones, approximately 91% of them seen once, and the ten largest clones take 4% to 4.5%. Material for sequencing was peripheral blood. The origin of the receptors is a man aged 18 to 30 with acute or convalescent COVID-19.

The J gene is TRBJ1-1, the V gene TRBV14; perhaps TRBD1 as D (6 bases). Germline V gene lookup returns CDR1 SGHDN and CDR2 FVKESK. Trimming took 2 bases from V and 2 from J, leaving 15 bases between them. The CDR3 runs 16 residues. The CDR3 DNA reads TGTGCCAGCAGCCAACGGGGGGGCAGAGCCAACACTGAAGCTTTCTTT. Amino acids: CASSQRGGRANTEAFF.

V usage is TRBV11-3 and J usage is TRBJ2-3, with 10 bases that match TRBD2. Germline-derived CDR1 and CDR2 are SGHNT and YENEEA. CDR3 length: 15 amino acids. The V segment lost 4 bases and the J segment 5 bases; nucleotides outside the gene matches: 6. The CDR3 reads CASSYSGGSRDTQYF. CDR3 DNA sequence: TGTGCCAGCAGCTATAGCGGGGGGTCCCGAGATACGCAGTATTTT.

The CDR3 sequence is CASSPNSYSTDTQYF. DNA of the CDR3: TGCGCCAGCAGCCCAAATAGTTATAGCACAGATACGCAGTATTTT. The V call is TRBV5-1, the J call TRBJ2-3; D gene uncertain. The CDR3 contains 15 residues. V lost 4 bases and J 0 bases, leaving 12 bases between the germline ends. The V gene's germline CDR1 is SGHRS and CDR2 YFSETQ.

The chain combines TRBV11-2 with TRBJ1-1, with D maybe TRBD1 (5 bases). Germline V lookup: CDR1 SGHAT, CDR2 FQNNGV. This CDR3 spans 12 amino acids. With 4 bases removed from V and 6 bases from J, the gap between germline ends came to 9 bases. The DNA of the CDR3 is TGTGCCAGCAGCTCCAGGGCGTCTGAAGCTTTCTTT. It is translated as CASSSRASEAFF.

The chain carries TRBV25-1 and TRBJ2-5; 8 bases are shared with TRBD2. With 3 bases clipped from V and 5 bases from J, the junction kept 5 bases outside the gene matches. CDR1 is MGHDK and CDR2 is SYGVNS in the germline V gene. The CDR3 extends over 14 amino acids. In DNA form, the CDR3 reads TGTGCCAGCAGTGACCCTGCTAGCGGGGAGACCCAGTACTTC. Translated, it gives CASSDPASGETQYF.

V and J are TRBV29-1 and TRBJ2-3; 7 nucleotides agree with TRBD1. This CDR3 region has 15 residues. Germline loops: CDR1 SQVTM, CDR2 ANQGSEA. With V trimmed by 1 base and J by 1 base, 5 bases remained unmatched. The CDR3 DNA is TGCAGCGTTGAAGGGGACAGCGGTGGCACAGATACGCAGTATTTT. Amino acids: CSVEGDSGGTDTQYF.

V is TRBV19 and J is TRBJ2-7; TRBD1 might be the D (5 bases). The germline V and J ends were trimmed by 5 bases and 0 bases, with 11 bases remaining between them. The CDR3 covers 14 residues. CDR1 LNHDA and CDR2 SQIVND come from the germline V gene (reference sequence). The CDR3 sequence is CASSRQLSSYEQYF. CDR3 DNA: TGTGCCAGTAGTCGACAGCTTAGCTCCTACGAGCAGTACTTC.

The V call is TRBV20-1, the J call TRBJ2-2; the D is unclear. Deletions cut 5 bases from V and 3 bases from J, with 4 bases between. Germline V gene sequence: CDR1 DFQATT, CDR2 SNEGSKA (reference sequence). CDR3 length equals 11 residues. This CDR3 is CSALHTGELFF. The CDR3, as DNA: TGCAGTGCTCTACACACCGGGGAGCTGTTTTTT.

The chain has TRBV20-1 and TRBJ2-3; TRBD2 matches at 10 bases. The germline V gene has CDR1 DFQATT and CDR2 SNEGSKA (reference sequence). This CDR3 contains 11 residues. Trimming took 4 bases from V and 8 from J; bases not matched to a gene: 0. This chain's CDR3 is CSATSGGTQYF. DNA for the CDR3: TGCAGTGCTACTAGCGGGGGTACGCAGTATTTT.